These 29 T cell receptor beta chains originate from one sample sequenced in a study of blood T cell repertoires in COVID-19. The repertoire was sequenced with immunoSEQ multiplex PCR; TCRdb's copy has only in-frame clones and lacks some. The data hold hundreds of thousands of clones, with around 91% observed a single time. The sequenced sample was PBMCs or T cells enriched from blood (not recorded which). The receptors derive from a woman aged 18 to 35 with acute COVID-19.

The chain combines TRBV6-5 with TRBJ1-2; 8 bases align to TRBD1. This CDR3 contains 11 residues. The junction had 8 bases not matched to a gene; V was cut back by 6 bases and J by 14 bases. CDR1 and CDR2 from the germline V gene are MNHEY and SVGAGI. CDR3 protein: CASRGNRGWTF. The DNA for the CDR3 is TGTGCCAGCAGGGGTAACAGGGGGTGGACCTTC.

CDR3 loop: CASSITGDEQYF. CDR3 DNA sequence: TGTGCCAGCAGTATTACAGGGGACGAGCAGTACTTC. The chain couples TRBV27 to TRBJ2-7, with 7 bases lining up with TRBD1. The CDR3 contains 12 residues. V lost 5 bases to trimming and J lost 5 bases; unmatched junction nucleotides: 3. Looked up from germline, CDR1 is MNHEY and CDR2 is SMNVEV (reference sequence).

The genes are TRBV27 and TRBJ2-1; maybe TRBD2 (6 bases). CDR1 MNHEY and CDR2 SMNVEV come from the germline V gene (reference sequence). The CDR3 runs 15 residues. Deletions cut 3 bases from V and 7 bases from J, with 16 bases between. This chain's CDR3 is CASSFGVPEGNEQFF. CDR3 nucleotides: TGTGCCAGCAGTTTTGGGGTGCCGGAGGGTAATGAGCAGTTCTTC.

The gene calls are TRBV30 and TRBJ2-1; 9 bases match TRBD2. This CDR3 has 14 amino acids. V was clipped by 3 bases and J by 4 bases; unmatched bases: 4. Germline CDR1 is GTSNPN and CDR2 is SVGIG (reference sequence). CDR3: CAWRHGLAYNEQFF. CDR3 coding DNA: TGTGCCTGGAGGCACGGACTAGCGTACAATGAGCAGTTCTTC. Using reference TRBV30 and TRBJ2-1 for the parts outside the CDR3, the full variable domain is SQTIHQWPATLVQPVGSPLSLECTVEGTSNPNLYWYRQAAGRGLQLLFYSVGIGQISSEVPQNLSASRPQDRQFILSSKKLLLSDSGFYLCAWRHGLAYNEQFFGPGTRLTVL.

V is TRBV18 and J is TRBJ2-7; 7 nucleotides agree with TRBD1. The CDR3 sequence is 14 residues long. CDR1 KGHSH and CDR2 LQKENI come from the germline V gene. The J segment lost 2 bases and the V segment lost 4 bases, leaving 5 bases of the junction unmatched. CDR3 sequence (DNA): TGTGCCAGCTCACAATCCGGGACAGCCTACGAGCAGTACTTC. As protein: CASSQSGTAYEQYF. The variable domain in full, completed from reference TRBV18 and TRBJ2-7, reads NAGVMQNPRHLVRRRGQEARLRCSPMKGHSHVYWYRQLPEEGLKFMVYLQKENIIDESGMPKERFSAEFPKEGPSILRIQQVVRGDSAAYFCASSQSGTAYEQYFGPGTRLTVT.

This chain connects TRBV25-1 to TRBJ2-2, with 12 bases matching TRBD2. The CDR3 runs to 16 residues. Trimming at V came to 2 bases and at J to 5 bases, leaving 3 bases not matched to a gene. Germline CDR1 reads MGHDK; CDR2 reads SYGVNS. The CDR3 is CASSERLAGVTGELFF. The CDR3 nucleotides read TGTGCCAGCAGTGAACGACTAGCGGGAGTAACCGGGGAGCTGTTTTTT. The full variable domain, with the rest looked up from reference TRBV25-1 and TRBJ2-2, is EADIYQTPRYLVIGTGKKITLECSQTMGHDKMYWYQQDPGMELHLIHYSYGVNSTEKGDLSSESTVSRIRTEHFPLTLESARPSHTSQYLCASSERLAGVTGELFFGEGSRLTVL.

The V call is TRBV15, the J call TRBJ1-6, with 7 nucleotides matching TRBD1. This CDR3 is built from 14 residues. Unmatched junction bases numbered 3, after V lost 1 base and J lost 9 bases. From germline, CDR1 is LNHNV and CDR2 YYDKDF (reference sequence). In nucleotides, the CDR3 is TGTGCCACCAGCAGAGGGACAGGCCCTTCACCCCTCCACTTT. Protein sequence: CATSRGTGPSPLHF.

V and J are TRBV13 and TRBJ2-1; 8 bases agree with TRBD2. CDR1 PRHDT and CDR2 FYEKMQ come from the germline V gene (reference sequence). Trimming cost V 5 bases and J 7 bases; bases outside gene matches: 10. The CDR3 length is 15 residues. The CDR3: CASSRPIGGGNEQFF. The CDR3 DNA reads as TGTGCCAGCAGCAGACCTATCGGGGGGGGAAATGAGCAGTTCTTC. The complete variable domain, with remaining parts taken from reference TRBV13 and TRBJ2-1, reads AAGVIQSPRHLIKEKRETATLKCYPIPRHDTVYWYQQGPGQDPQFLISFYEKMQSDKGSIPDRFSAQQFSDYHSELNMSSLELGDSALYFCASSRPIGGGNEQFFGPGTRLTVL.

The chain joins TRBV7-2 to TRBJ2-1; no clear D gene. CDR3 size: 13 residues. From germline, CDR1 is SGHTA and CDR2 FQGNSA. The V end was cut by 2 bases, the J end by 5 bases, with 7 bases between. CDR3 sequence: CASSLFGHNEQFF. CDR3 DNA: TGTGCCAGCAGCTTATTTGGCCACAATGAGCAGTTCTTC.

The chain combines TRBV7-8 with TRBJ2-7; weak D call: TRBD1 (5 bases). The CDR3 loop spans 14 amino acids. Trimming removed 5 bases from V and 3 bases from J, with 14 bases in between. CDR1 is SGHVS, CDR2 FQNEAQ, per germline. DNA of the CDR3: TGTGCCAGCAGCCAACCCTTCAGGGACTACGAGCAGTACTTC. Amino acid sequence: CASSQPFRDYEQYF.

The rearrangement links TRBV5-1 to TRBJ2-3; 13 bases agree with TRBD2. From germline, CDR1 is SGHRS and CDR2 YFSETQ. The V and J ends lost 0 bases and 8 bases, in that order; junction bases with no gene match: 6. This CDR3 is 16 amino acids long. The CDR3 protein is CASSLGLAGGPSTQYF. In DNA, the CDR3 is TGCGCCAGCAGCTTGGGACTAGCGGGAGGTCCCTCTACGCAGTATTTT.

The chain combines TRBV16 with TRBJ2-7, with TRBD2 matching over 10 bases. CDR1 and CDR2 from the germline V gene are KGHSY and FQNENV. The trim removed 5 bases at V and 4 bases at J, leaving 8 bases unmatched. The CDR3 runs 15 residues. The CDR3 sequence: CASSELAGTDYEQYF. CDR3 DNA: TGTGCCAGCAGCGAACTAGCGGGGACTGATTACGAGCAGTACTTC. Filled out from reference TRBV16 and TRBJ2-7, the complete variable domain reads GEEVAQTPKHLVRGEGQKAKLYCAPIKGHSYVFWYQQVLKNEFKFLISFQNENVFDETGMPKERFSAKCLPNSPCSLEIQATKLEDSAVYFCASSELAGTDYEQYFGPGTRLTVT.

The CDR3 sequence: CASSLTTAKDTEAFF. The CDR3 coding sequence is TGCGCCAGCAGCTTGACAACAGCCAAAGACACTGAAGCTTTCTTT. The chain has TRBV5-1 and TRBJ1-1; D gene unclear. Trimming shortened V by 1 base and J by 3 bases, and 13 bases separated the two germline ends. The length of the CDR3 is 15 residues. Looked up from germline, CDR1 is SGHRS and CDR2 is YFSETQ.

The rearrangement links TRBV5-5 to TRBJ2-1; 10 bases map to TRBD2. The J segment lost 3 bases and the V segment lost 4 bases, leaving 7 bases of the junction unmatched. CDR1 and CDR2 from the germline V gene are SGHKS and YYEKEE (reference sequence). The CDR3 spans 16 residues. DNA for the CDR3: TGTGCCAGCAGCATCGATAGCGGGAGGAACTACAATGAGCAGTTCTTC. Translated, it gives CASSIDSGRNYNEQFF. The full variable domain, in which reference TRBV5-5 and TRBJ2-1 provide the parts outside the CDR3, is DAGVTQSPTHLIKTRGQQVTLRCSPISGHKSVSWYQQVLGQGPQFIFQYYEKEERGRGNFPDRFSARQFPNYSSELNVNALLLGDSALYLCASSIDSGRNYNEQFFGPGTRLTVL.

This clone has a handful of counts. The genes are TRBV30 and TRBJ1-1; 9 nucleotides match TRBD1. The CDR3 is made up of 14 amino acids. CDR1 and CDR2 from the germline V gene are GTSNPN and SVGIG (reference sequence). J gave up 7 bases and V 1 base, and 7 bases lay outside the gene matches. The CDR3 is CAWSGGTGYGEAFF. CDR3 DNA sequence: TGTGCCTGGAGTGGAGGGACAGGGTATGGTGAAGCTTTCTTT.

This clone showed up just once. The V and J genes are TRBV30 and TRBJ1-2; TRBD1 aligns across 9 bases. Unmatched junction bases numbered 6, after V lost 1 base and J lost 6 bases. Germline lookup yields CDR1 GTSNPN and CDR2 SVGIG (reference sequence). The CDR3 contains 14 residues. Here the CDR3 reads CAWSEQGAYNGYTF. For the CDR3, the DNA is TGTGCCTGGAGTGAACAGGGGGCGTACAATGGCTACACCTTC.

V is TRBV11-3 and J is TRBJ2-1, with TRBD1 as a possible D gene (7 bases). This CDR3 contains 12 residues. Per germline, CDR1 SGHNT and CDR2 YENEEA. V lost 5 bases and J lost 9, with 11 bases in between. The CDR3 sequence: CASSRGRGEQFF. The CDR3 coding sequence is TGTGCCAGCAGCAGGGGGCGGGGTGAGCAGTTCTTC.

This chain links TRBV5-4 with TRBJ1-5; D is uncertain. Germline assignment: CDR1 SGHNT and CDR2 YYREEE (reference sequence). The germline V and J ends were trimmed by 1 base and 0 bases, with 5 bases remaining between them. The CDR3 totals 14 residues. This chain's CDR3 is CASSLYPSNQPQHF. In nucleotides, the CDR3 is TGTGCCAGCAGCTTGTATCCTAGCAATCAGCCCCAGCATTTT. The full variable domain, rest sourced from reference TRBV5-4 and TRBJ1-5, is ETGVTQSPTHLIKTRGQQVTLRCSSQSGHNTVSWYQQALGQGPQFIFQYYREEENGRGNFPPRFSGLQFPNYSSELNVNALELDDSALYLCASSLYPSNQPQHFGDGTRLSIL.

This clone was seen only once. The V and J genes are TRBV28 and TRBJ1-1; the D is unclear. V lost 3 bases and J 4 bases, leaving 12 bases between the germline ends. The germline gives CDR1 MDHEN, CDR2 SYDVKM. The CDR3 sequence is 14 residues long. CDR3 sequence reads: CASSFWGVGTEAFF. CDR3 coding DNA: TGTGCCAGCAGTTTCTGGGGAGTAGGCACTGAAGCTTTCTTT.

The rearrangement joins TRBV7-9 to TRBJ1-2; a weak D match, TRBD1 (5 bases). The V gene's germline CDR1 is SEHNR and CDR2 FQNEAQ (reference sequence). The CDR3 loop spans 17 amino acids. With 1 base removed from V and 8 bases from J, the gap between germline ends came to 23 bases. The CDR3 loop is CASSLGGERLSGRGYTF. The CDR3 DNA sequence: TGTGCCAGCAGCTTAGGGGGGGAGAGGCTGTCAGGAAGAGGCTACACCTTC.

The CDR3 nucleotides read TGCAGTGCTGGGCTGGAAGAGACCCAGTACTTC. This encodes CSAGLEETQYF. The J gene is TRBJ2-5, the V gene TRBV20-1, with D hard to call. Per germline, CDR1 DFQATT and CDR2 SNEGSKA (reference sequence). Deletions cut 5 bases from V and 3 bases from J, with 7 bases between. The CDR3 has 11 residues.

The J gene is TRBJ1-4, the V gene TRBV7-9; D call uncertain. The CDR3 is made up of 15 amino acids. V lost 5 bases and J lost 8, with 18 bases in between. The V gene's germline CDR1 is SEHNR and CDR2 FQNEAQ (reference sequence). CDR3 sequence: CASSMLGMEQEKLFF. The CDR3 DNA reads as TGTGCCAGCAGCATGCTCGGGATGGAACAGGAAAAACTGTTTTTT.

The chain carries TRBV5-1 and TRBJ1-5; D possibly corresponds to TRBD1 (5 bases). Germline CDR1 and CDR2: SGHRS and YFSETQ. The CDR3 is made up of 14 amino acids. The germline V and J ends were trimmed by 2 bases and 4 bases, with 10 bases remaining between them. CDR3 region: CASSLGEGNQPQHF. CDR3 nucleotide sequence: TGCGCCAGCAGCTTAGGGGAGGGGAATCAGCCCCAGCATTTT.

V is TRBV15 and J is TRBJ1-4; maybe TRBD1 (5 bases). Trimming shortened V by 5 bases and J by 8 bases, and 9 bases separated the two germline ends. Germline V gives CDR1 LNHNV, CDR2 YYDKDF (reference sequence). The CDR3 covers 12 residues. The CDR3 region has the DNA TGTGCCACCAGCTGGGGGGAGGAAAAACTGTTTTTT. This encodes CATSWGEEKLFF.

This chain connects TRBV7-2 to TRBJ1-5; D not resolved. Germline values: CDR1 SGHTA, CDR2 FQGNSA. V was trimmed by 4 bases and J by 3 bases, leaving 10 bases between them. The CDR3 contains 14 residues. The CDR3 spells CASSSYSPNQPQHF. The DNA for the CDR3 is TGTGCCAGCAGCTCTTACAGCCCCAATCAGCCCCAGCATTTT.

The chain links TRBV3-1 (or the pseudogene TRBV3-2) to TRBJ1-1; a possible D gene is TRBD1 (6 bases). The CDR3 totals 13 residues. CDR1 and CDR2 from the germline V gene are LGHDT and YNNKEL (reference sequence). V lost 6 bases to trimming and J lost 3 bases, with 11 bases between them. The CDR3 DNA reads TGTGCCAGCAGTCAGGGGTGGGACACTGAAGCTTTCTTT. It encodes CASSQGWDTEAFF.

This clone was counted a few times. The rearrangement uses TRBV25-1 and TRBJ1-1, with D perhaps matching TRBD1 (6 bases). CDR1 is MGHDK and CDR2 is SYGVNS in the germline V gene. The CDR3 extends over 14 amino acids. The V end lost 2 bases, the J end lost 4 bases, and 11 bases lay between the germline ends. Here the CDR3 DNA reads TGTGCCAGCAGTGAACGGGGGGGCAGCACTGAAGCTTTCTTT. Protein product: CASSERGGSTEAFF.

The J gene is TRBJ2-1, the V gene TRBV29-1, with D maybe TRBD1 (6 bases). Trimming pared 6 bases from V and 3 bases from J, leaving 12 bases between. Germline V gene lookup returns CDR1 SQVTM and CDR2 ANQGSEA. The CDR3 length is 13 residues. As DNA, the CDR3 is TGCAGCGTCGGGGACATATTCTACAATGAGCAGTTCTTC. This sequence encodes CSVGDIFYNEQFF.

The chain uses TRBV27 and TRBJ2-7, with TRBD2 identical over 7 bases. The CDR3 consists of 14 residues. Per the germline V gene, CDR1 is MNHEY and CDR2 is SMNVEV (reference sequence). After removal of 2 bases from V and 6 bases from J, the junction contained 7 bases not matched to a gene. CDR3 sequence reads: CASSLRAGTSEQYF. The CDR3 nucleotides are TGTGCCAGCAGTTTACGAGCGGGGACCTCCGAGCAGTACTTC.